The present T cell receptor (beta chain) was sequenced within a study of CD8 T cells in Susac syndrome. CD8+ and CD4+ T cells from blood underwent TCR beta sequencing, which was carried out in a high-throughput format. The CD8+ and CD4+ T cells were isolated magnetically using a negative isolation approach, whereas the TEMRA cells were enriched by FACS. RNA was extracted with the RNeasy kit, and a quantity of roughly 0.5 to 1 ug was reverse transcribed using random hexamers. The immunoSEQ assay covered 54 Vbeta and 13 Jbeta segments for CDR3. TCRdb called the immunoSEQ multiplex PCR reads again in MiXCR, with one record for every CDR3 protein. Of roughly 140,000 distinct CDR3 sequences listed, over 85% are singletons. Material: CD8+ T cells from PBMCs. The clonotype originates from a human donor with multiple sclerosis.

CDR3 loop: CSATKAGNTGELFF. The CDR3 DNA sequence: TGCAGTGCCACCAAAGCAGGGAACACCGGGGAGCTGTTTTTT. The chain recombines TRBV20-1 with TRBJ2-2; D is unclear. V was trimmed by 6 bases and J by 1 base, leaving 12 bases between them. This CDR3 region has 14 residues. The germline gives CDR1 DFQATT, CDR2 SNEGSKA (reference sequence).